This TCR beta chain comes out of a study of T cells in Graves' hyperthyroidism and ophthalmopathy. Study results and caveats: In validation, the model predicted ophthalmopathy. These predictions came a median approximately 5.9 months before onset.

An absence of ophthalmopathy progression within 18 months meant stable Graves' hyperthyroidism. Orbital computed tomography, thyroid ultrasound, serum thyroxine and TRAb, and clinical symptoms together informed the diagnoses. Fresh 10 ml peripheral blood yielded PBMCs. Using RNA transcripts as the source, TCR beta CDR3 regions were amplified. When the TCR CDR3 underwent first-round RT-PCR, the HTBI primer set was used. In TCRdb, the multiplex PCR reads were re-called with MiXCR into one record per CDR3 protein. The sample records 550,000 to 650,000 distinct CDR3 sequences, 14% being singletons. Per germline, CDR1 GTSNPN and CDR2 SVGIG (reference sequence). V lost 4 bases and J lost 3, with 15 bases in between. This CDR3 contains 14 residues. This clonotype was seen at least ten times. Its antigen is unidentified.

The V gene is TRBV30, the J gene TRBJ1-2, with D perhaps matching TRBD1 (5 bases). Specimen: blood. This sequence originates from a woman aged 40 to 49 with Graves' hyperthyroidism. CDR3 DNA sequence: TGTGCCTGGACAGGGATTCAAGGGGACTATGGCTACACCTTC. Encoded protein: CAWTGIQGDYGYTF. Full variable domain (missing parts from reference TRBV30 and TRBJ1-2): SQTIHQWPATLVQPVGSPLSLECTVEGTSNPNLYWYRQAAGRGLQLLFYSVGIGQISSEVPQNLSASRPQDRQFILSSKKLLLSDSGFYLCAWTGIQGDYGYTFGSGTRLTVV.